Below, one T cell receptor beta chain is given with its context. This CDR3 has 14 residues. CDR1 is SGHRS, CDR2 YFSETQ, per germline. V dropped 0 bases and J dropped 2 bases, with 8 bases sitting between them. The entry originates in a study of blood T cell repertoires in COVID-19. Libraries were prepared by immunoSEQ multiplex PCR; TCRdb keeps only in-frame clonotypes and omits some of them. The sample carries approximately 210,000 clones, more than 85% recorded once. J is TRBJ1-1 and V is TRBV5-1; possibly TRBD1 for D (5 bases). The source material was peripheral blood. The sequence came from a man aged 40-49 years with active or convalescent COVID-19. Here the CDR3 reads CASSLAGHNTEAFF. CDR3 in DNA: TGCGCCAGCAGCTTGGCCGGACACAACACTGAAGCTTTCTTT. Using reference TRBV5-1 and TRBJ1-1 for the parts outside the CDR3, the full variable domain is KAGVTQTPRYLIKTRGQQVTLSCSPISGHRSVSWYQQTPGQGLQFLFEYFSETQRNKGNFPGRFSGRQFSNSRSEMNVSTLELGDSALYLCASSLAGHNTEAFFGQGTRLTVV.